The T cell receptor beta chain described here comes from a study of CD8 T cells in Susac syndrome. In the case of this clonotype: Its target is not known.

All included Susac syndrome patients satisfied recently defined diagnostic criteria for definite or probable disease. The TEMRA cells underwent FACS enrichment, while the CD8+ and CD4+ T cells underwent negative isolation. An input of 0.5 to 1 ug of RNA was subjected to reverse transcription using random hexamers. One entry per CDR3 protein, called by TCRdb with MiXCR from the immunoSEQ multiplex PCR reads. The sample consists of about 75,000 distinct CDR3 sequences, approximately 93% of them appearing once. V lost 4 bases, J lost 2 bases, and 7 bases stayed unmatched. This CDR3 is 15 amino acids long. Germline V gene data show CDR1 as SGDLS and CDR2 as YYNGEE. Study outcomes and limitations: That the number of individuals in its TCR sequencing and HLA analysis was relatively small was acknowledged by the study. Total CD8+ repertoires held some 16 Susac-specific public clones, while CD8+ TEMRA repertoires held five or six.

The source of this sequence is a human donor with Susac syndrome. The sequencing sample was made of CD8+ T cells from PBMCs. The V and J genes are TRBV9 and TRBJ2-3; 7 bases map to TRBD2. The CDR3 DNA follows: TGTGCCAGCAGCCCTTCCGGGACTACCACAGATACGCAGTATTTT. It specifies CASSPSGTTTDTQYF.